This is a list of T cell receptor beta chains from one sample in a study of CD8 T cells in Susac syndrome. Each CDR3 protein is one row after TCRdb ran MiXCR on the immunoSEQ multiplex PCR reads. The sample lists about 150,000 distinct CDR3 sequences, 90% to 97% occurring once. The sample consisted of CD4+ T cells from PBMCs. All receptors derive from a human donor with Susac syndrome. The CDR3 runs from the conserved cysteine through the conserved F or W. The D gene is left open where the match is weak. The listing skips clone size in some rows; elsewhere it reads once, few, many or a size class.

cdr3_nt cdr3_aa d_call v_call clone_size j_call
TGTGCCAGCAGCCAACCTAGCGGTGCGAACACCGGGGAGCTGTTTTTT CASSQPSGANTGELFF TRBD2 TRBV7-2 . TRBJ2-2
TGCGCCAGCAGCCAAGGCGGACAGGGGCCCTACGAGCAGTACTTC CASSQGGQGPYEQYF TRBD1 TRBV4-3 . TRBJ2-7
TGTGCCAGCAGCTTTAGGGGACAGGGCAATGAGCAGTTCTTC CASSFRGQGNEQFF TRBD1 TRBV5-6 . TRBJ2-1
TGCGCCAGCAGAAGGACTAGCGGCCCCGCCCATCCGAGCACAGATACGCAGTATTTT CASRRTSGPAHPSTDTQYF TRBD2 TRBV5-1 . TRBJ2-3
TGCGCCAGCAGCCGCCCGGGCACTGAAGCTTTCTTT CASSRPGTEAFF . TRBV4-1 few TRBJ1-1
TGTGCCAGCAGCTTAAGGGGGGAATACAATGAGCAGTTCTTC CASSLRGEYNEQFF . TRBV7-2 . TRBJ2-1
TGCAGCGGGGGGGGCAGGAACACCGGGGAGCTGTTTTTT CSGGGRNTGELFF . TRBV29-1 . TRBJ2-2
TGCGCCAGCAGCCTCCAACTTTTACCGGGACAGGGGGCGCTGGGCAATCAGCCCCAGCATTTT CASSLQLLPGQGALGNQPQHF TRBD1 TRBV4-3 . TRBJ1-5
TGTGCCAGCAGTAGTCGTTGGGCAGACCAAGAGACCCAGTACTTC CASSSRWADQETQYF . TRBV27 . TRBJ2-5
TGTGCCAGCAGTTGGGAGTACAATCAGCCCCAGCATTTT CASSWEYNQPQHF . TRBV6-5 . TRBJ1-5
TGTGCCAGCAGCTTAGAGAATAGTGGCCCCCAGCATTTT CASSLENSGPQHF . TRBV11-2 . TRBJ1-5
TGCAGCGTTGCGGGAGGGACTAGCGTCACCGGGGAGCTGTTTTTT CSVAGGTSVTGELFF TRBD2 TRBV29-1 . TRBJ2-2
TGCAGCGTTGCCACAGGGGCGAATGAAAAACTGTTTTTT CSVATGANEKLFF TRBD1 TRBV29-1 . TRBJ1-4
TGTGCCATCGGGGTGGGACTACAAGAGACCCAGTACTTC CAIGVGLQETQYF TRBD2 TRBV10-3 . TRBJ2-5
TGCGCCAGCAGCTCCCGACCGTCCGAGCAGTACTTC CASSSRPSEQYF . TRBV5-1 . TRBJ2-7
TGCAGCGTTGGAGGTGGATCTAGCACAGATACGCAGTATTTT CSVGGGSSTDTQYF . TRBV29-1 . TRBJ2-3
TGTGCCAGCAGGACTAGCGGGGAAGCCTACGAGCAGTACTTC CASRTSGEAYEQYF TRBD2 TRBV6-5 . TRBJ2-7
TGTGCCAGCAGCGTAGGACTAGCGGGTGAAGAGACCCAGTACTTC CASSVGLAGEETQYF TRBD2 TRBV9 . TRBJ2-5
TGTGCCAGCAGCCAACTTAGCGGGGTCTCCTACGAGCAGTACTTC CASSQLSGVSYEQYF TRBD2 TRBV6-5 . TRBJ2-7
TGTGCCAGCAGCGGGGCAGGTAACAATGAGCAGTTCTTC CASSGAGNNEQFF . TRBV11-3 . TRBJ2-1
TGTGCCAGCAGCTCACCTGGTTTTGGTGAGCAGTTCTTC CASSSPGFGEQFF . TRBV7-2 . TRBJ2-1
TGTGCTAGTGGTTTGGACAACTATGGCTACACCTTC CASGLDNYGYTF . TRBV12-5 . TRBJ1-2
TGTGCCAGCAGTTACTCGATATACGGTGATACGCAGTATTTT CASSYSIYGDTQYF . TRBV6-2/TRBV6-3 . TRBJ2-3
TGTGCCAGCAGTCCGAGGGGGCTATCCTCTGGAAACACCATATATTTT CASSPRGLSSGNTIYF TRBD1 TRBV28 . TRBJ1-3
TGCGCCAGCAGCCAGGTTGGGACAGGGGCTACGGCTGGGGCCAACGTCCTGACTTTC CASSQVGTGATAGANVLTF TRBD1 TRBV4-3 . TRBJ2-6
TGTGCCAGCACCTACTACAATGAGCAGTTCTTC CASTYYNEQFF . TRBV6-5 . TRBJ2-1
TGTGCCAGCAGCTCTTCCGGGACAGGGGTGGAGACCCAGTACTTC CASSSSGTGVETQYF TRBD1 TRBV7-9 . TRBJ2-5
TGTGCCAGCAGCCACTCGGATACGCAGTATTTT CASSHSDTQYF . TRBV14 . TRBJ2-3
TGTGCCAGCAGTTTACTGGACAGGGCGTCACCCCTCCACTTT CASSLLDRASPLHF TRBD1 TRBV27 . TRBJ1-6
TGCGCCAGCAGCCGGACAGGGGAAAGAGAGGGCTACACCTTC CASSRTGEREGYTF TRBD1 TRBV5-1 . TRBJ1-2
TGTGCTAGCAGCCAAGTCGGGGGGGGAGAGACCCAGTACTTC CASSQVGGGETQYF TRBD2 TRBV7-7 once TRBJ2-5
TGTGCCAGCAGCCCGTCGCCCGACTGGACAGGGAGTGGCTACACCTTC CASSPSPDWTGSGYTF TRBD1 TRBV9 . TRBJ1-2
TGCAGTGCTCCAGACAGGAGGACATCTGGGGCCAACGTCCTGACTTTC CSAPDRRTSGANVLTF . TRBV20-1 . TRBJ2-6
TGTGCCAGCAGGGACGGAGCATACAATGAGCAGTTCTTC CASRDGAYNEQFF . TRBV6-5 . TRBJ2-1
TGCGCCAGCAGCCAACAGGGAATGGAGACCCAGTACTTC CASSQQGMETQYF . TRBV4-3 . TRBJ2-5
TGTGCCACCTCAGGCGGCGGACCGCTCTCCTACGAGCAGTACTTC CATSGGGPLSYEQYF . TRBV24-1 . TRBJ2-7
TGTGCCAGCAGCCAAGAACTAGCGGGGGGCCTATATGAGCAGTTCTTC CASSQELAGGLYEQFF TRBD2 TRBV14 once TRBJ2-1
TGCAGTGCTTCTAACCCGGCCCCGTTGAGTGGGGCCAACGTCCTGACTTTC CSASNPAPLSGANVLTF . TRBV20-1 . TRBJ2-6
TGTGCCAGCCTAGATAGCGGGAGGCCCCAAAGCTCCTACAATGAGCAGTTCTTC CASLDSGRPQSSYNEQFF TRBD2 TRBV4-2 . TRBJ2-1
TGCAGTGCTGGCCAACAGGCCGGGACAGGGGGTTGGAGCAATCAGCCCCAGCATTTT CSAGQQAGTGGWSNQPQHF TRBD1 TRBV20-1 . TRBJ1-5
TGTGCCAGCCGTAGAGTCGACAGGGGGGTCCAAGAGACCCAGTACTTC CASRRVDRGVQETQYF TRBD1 TRBV27 . TRBJ2-5
TGTGCCAGCAGTCCAAGCGGGAGCGCAGATACGCAGTATTTT CASSPSGSADTQYF TRBD2 TRBV28 . TRBJ2-3
TGTGCCAGCAGCCCCGCCAAGAACACTGAAGCTTTCTTT CASSPAKNTEAFF . TRBV5-4 . TRBJ1-1
TGCGCCAGCAGCCAAGGATCAACAGGGAGGACTGAAGCTTTCTTT CASSQGSTGRTEAFF . TRBV4-1 . TRBJ1-1
TGTGCCAGCAGTTTACAGGCCTACGAGCAGTACTTC CASSLQAYEQYF . TRBV28 . TRBJ2-7
TGTGCCAGCAGCGCTATGGGCTCCTACAATGAGCAGTTCTTC CASSAMGSYNEQFF . TRBV9 . TRBJ2-1